This is a list of T cell receptor beta chains from one sample in a study of blood T cells in healthy people across ages. MiXCR, run by TCRdb on the 5' RACE reads, gives a single entry per CDR3 protein. This sample has about 1.5 million distinct CDR3 sequences; 35% to 45% occur once, and the top ten carry about 4%. Sequencing input: blood. Receptor source: a woman aged 18-35 years in good health. CDR3s include the opening cysteine and the closing phenylalanine or tryptophan. The order of the fields is V gene, J gene, clone size, D gene, CDR3 protein, CDR3 DNA. A D gene is named only where the DNA matches it firmly. Not every row has a clone size; where given, it reads once, few, many or a size class.

v_call: TRBV4-1
j_call: TRBJ2-1
clone_size: .
d_call: .
cdr3_aa: CASSPHLTERVLYEQFF
cdr3_nt: TGCGCCAGCAGCCCACACCTTACAGAGCGGGTCCTCTACGAGCAGTTCTTC

v_call: TRBV9
j_call: TRBJ2-1
clone_size: .
d_call: .
cdr3_aa: CASSYSGNSYNEQFF
cdr3_nt: TGTGCCAGCAGCTATAGCGGCAACTCCTACAATGAGCAGTTCTTC

v_call: TRBV5-1
j_call: TRBJ2-1
clone_size: .
d_call: .
cdr3_aa: CASSDQQETQFF
cdr3_nt: TGCGCCAGCAGTGACCAACAAGAGACCCAGTTCTTC

v_call: TRBV6-6
j_call: TRBJ2-7
clone_size: .
d_call: TRBD2
cdr3_aa: CASNRLAGVGYEQYF
cdr3_nt: TGTGCCAGCAATAGGCTAGCGGGGGTCGGGTACGAGCAGTACTTC

v_call: TRBV6-4
j_call: TRBJ1-5
clone_size: .
d_call: .
cdr3_aa: CASSDSITDRRNQPQHF
cdr3_nt: TGTGCCAGCAGTGACTCGATAACAGATCGGCGAAATCAGCCCCAGCATTTT

v_call: TRBV6-2/TRBV6-3
j_call: TRBJ2-7
clone_size: few
d_call: TRBD1
cdr3_aa: CASSTHGTVGHEQYF
cdr3_nt: TGTGCCAGTTCGACCCATGGGACAGTCGGCCACGAGCAGTACTTC

v_call: TRBV20-1
j_call: TRBJ1-2
clone_size: .
d_call: .
cdr3_aa: CSARGTDWNYGYTF
cdr3_nt: TGCAGTGCTAGAGGTACAGACTGGAACTATGGCTACACCTTC

v_call: TRBV7-9
j_call: TRBJ2-7
clone_size: .
d_call: TRBD2
cdr3_aa: CASSLGEGREQYF
cdr3_nt: TGTGCCAGCAGCCTCGGGGAGGGCCGCGAGCAGTACTTC

v_call: TRBV12-3/TRBV12-4
j_call: TRBJ2-3
clone_size: many
d_call: TRBD1
cdr3_aa: CASSWTGVGTDTQYF
cdr3_nt: TGTGCCAGCAGTTGGACAGGGGTCGGCACAGATACGCAGTATTTT

v_call: TRBV7-6
j_call: TRBJ2-3
clone_size: .
d_call: .
cdr3_aa: CASSSSSMADTQYF
cdr3_nt: TGTGCCAGCAGCTCGTCAAGTATGGCAGATACGCAGTATTTT

v_call: TRBV4-1
j_call: TRBJ2-1
clone_size: few
d_call: .
cdr3_aa: CASSQVLPNNEQFF
cdr3_nt: TGCGCCAGCAGCCAAGTTCTCCCGAACAATGAGCAGTTCTTC

v_call: TRBV5-6
j_call: TRBJ1-1
clone_size: .
d_call: .
cdr3_aa: CASSLGTHEAFF
cdr3_nt: TGTGCCAGCAGCCTGGGAACCCATGAAGCTTTCTTT

v_call: TRBV2
j_call: TRBJ2-5
clone_size: once
d_call: .
cdr3_aa: CASSEEITWNEQYF
cdr3_nt: TGTGCCAGCAGTGAAGAGATTACTTGGAATGAGCAGTACTTC

v_call: TRBV4-1
j_call: TRBJ1-1
clone_size: many
d_call: .
cdr3_aa: CASSQDGGTEAFF
cdr3_nt: TGCGCCAGCAGCCAAGATGGGGGCACTGAAGCTTTCTTT

v_call: TRBV6-1
j_call: TRBJ1-1
clone_size: .
d_call: .
cdr3_aa: CASISTGANTEAFF
cdr3_nt: TGTGCCAGCATTTCCACTGGGGCGAACACTGAAGCTTTCTTT

v_call: TRBV29-1
j_call: TRBJ2-3
clone_size: few
d_call: .
cdr3_aa: CSVEGQGLGTDTQYF
cdr3_nt: TGCAGCGTTGAAGGGCAGGGTTTGGGCACAGATACGCAGTATTTT

v_call: TRBV4-2
j_call: TRBJ2-1
clone_size: .
d_call: TRBD1
cdr3_aa: CASSQAGTGIHEQFF
cdr3_nt: TGTGCCAGCAGCCAAGCCGGGACAGGGATTCACGAGCAGTTCTTC

v_call: TRBV15
j_call: TRBJ2-1
clone_size: .
d_call: TRBD2
cdr3_aa: CATTPGAGLGNEQFF
cdr3_nt: TGTGCCACCACCCCAGGAGCGGGGCTAGGTAATGAGCAGTTCTTC

v_call: TRBV24-1
j_call: TRBJ2-1
clone_size: .
d_call: .
cdr3_aa: CATSTRDNEQFF
cdr3_nt: TGTGCCACCAGTACCAGGGACAATGAGCAGTTCTTC

v_call: TRBV4-3
j_call: TRBJ2-3
clone_size: many
d_call: TRBD2
cdr3_aa: CASSLILAGVTDTQYF
cdr3_nt: TGCGCCAGCAGCCTCATTCTAGCGGGGGTCACAGATACGCAGTATTTT

v_call: TRBV6-2/TRBV6-3
j_call: TRBJ1-1
clone_size: .
d_call: .
cdr3_aa: CASSYSVMNTEAFF
cdr3_nt: TGTGCCAGCAGTTATTCCGTTATGAACACTGAAGCTTTCTTT

v_call: TRBV4-1
j_call: TRBJ2-3
clone_size: many
d_call: .
cdr3_aa: CASSEGRGSTDTQYF
cdr3_nt: TGCGCCAGCAGCGAGGGTCGCGGGAGCACAGATACGCAGTATTTT

v_call: TRBV6-6
j_call: TRBJ2-7
clone_size: .
d_call: .
cdr3_aa: CATAGDGGYEQYF
cdr3_nt: TGTGCCACGGCTGGGGATGGAGGGTACGAGCAGTACTTC

v_call: TRBV28
j_call: TRBJ2-1
clone_size: .
d_call: TRBD2
cdr3_aa: CASSPRLAGVLPYNEQFF
cdr3_nt: TGTGCCAGCAGTCCAAGACTAGCGGGAGTCCTCCCCTACAATGAGCAGTTCTTC

v_call: TRBV10-3
j_call: TRBJ2-5
clone_size: .
d_call: .
cdr3_aa: CAISAVKGTQETQYF
cdr3_nt: TGTGCCATCAGTGCGGTGAAGGGAACCCAAGAGACCCAGTACTTC

v_call: TRBV6-5
j_call: TRBJ2-3
clone_size: .
d_call: TRBD1
cdr3_aa: CASSYEGARADTQYF
cdr3_nt: TGTGCCAGCAGTTACGAGGGGGCGCGGGCAGATACGCAGTATTTT

v_call: TRBV4-1
j_call: TRBJ1-6
clone_size: few
d_call: .
cdr3_aa: CASSRSQQGYNSPLHF
cdr3_nt: TGCGCCAGCAGCCGATCCCAACAGGGCTATAATTCACCCCTCCACTTT

v_call: TRBV28
j_call: TRBJ2-7
clone_size: .
d_call: TRBD2
cdr3_aa: CASSLRGLADYEQYF
cdr3_nt: TGTGCCAGCAGTTTACGAGGACTAGCGGATTACGAGCAGTACTTC

v_call: TRBV6-5
j_call: TRBJ1-4
clone_size: .
d_call: .
cdr3_aa: CASSLQGGTNEKLFF
cdr3_nt: TGTGCCAGCAGTCTCCAGGGTGGCACTAATGAAAAACTGTTTTTT

v_call: TRBV9
j_call: TRBJ2-5
clone_size: few
d_call: .
cdr3_aa: CASSVEASYQTQYF
cdr3_nt: TGTGCCAGCAGCGTAGAGGCTAGCTACCAGACCCAGTACTTC

v_call: TRBV29-1
j_call: TRBJ2-7
clone_size: .
d_call: TRBD2
cdr3_aa: CSVGVGLVNEQYF
cdr3_nt: TGCAGCGTTGGGGTGGGACTAGTTAATGAGCAGTACTTC

v_call: TRBV2
j_call: TRBJ2-7
clone_size: .
d_call: .
cdr3_aa: CTSSDDFSYEQYF
cdr3_nt: TGTACCAGCAGTGACGACTTCTCCTACGAGCAGTACTTC

v_call: TRBV11-2
j_call: TRBJ2-3
clone_size: .
d_call: TRBD2
cdr3_aa: CASSLALAGRTDTQYF
cdr3_nt: TGTGCCAGCAGCTTAGCACTAGCGGGGCGCACAGATACGCAGTATTTT

v_call: TRBV6-5
j_call: TRBJ1-2
clone_size: .
d_call: TRBD1
cdr3_aa: CASSCRDRSYGYTF
cdr3_nt: TGTGCCAGCAGTTGCCGGGACAGGAGCTATGGCTACACCTTC

v_call: TRBV6-1
j_call: TRBJ2-2
clone_size: .
d_call: .
cdr3_aa: CATIFSYTGELFF
cdr3_nt: TGTGCCACCATCTTCTCATACACCGGGGAGCTGTTTTTT

v_call: TRBV13
j_call: TRBJ2-7
clone_size: few
d_call: .
cdr3_aa: CASSLGRMGGYEQYF
cdr3_nt: TGTGCCAGCAGCTTAGGCCGAATGGGGGGCTACGAGCAGTACTTC